A single count supports the clone carrying this T cell receptor (beta chain). The record originates from a study of blood T cell repertoires in COVID-19. Study overall: The origin of the acute and convalescent COVID-19 samples was the United States, Italy and Spain.

The ends lost 1 base at V and 6 bases at J; junction bases unmatched: 12. The CDR3 contains 17 residues. Germline V gives CDR1 KGHSH, CDR2 LQKENI. Original processing notes: Amplification of reference gene primers was used by the study to estimate nucleated cell counts. Assay used: immunoSEQ multiplex PCR; TCRdb lists only in-frame clones, some missing. V, J and clone size are those of that table, while D and trimming were read from the DNA. The sample shows some 200,000 clones, 84% of them seen only once. This receptor was identified in a man over 45 with active or convalescent COVID-19. The chain links TRBV18 to TRBJ2-3, with TRBD2 matching 8 bases. The sample was peripheral blood. CDR3 loop: CASSPLHGRAEGDTQYF. The CDR3 DNA is TGTGCCAGCTCACCACTCCACGGGAGGGCCGAGGGGGATACGCAGTATTTT.